The rows below give T cell receptor beta chains drawn from one sample of a study of cytomegalovirus exposure and HLA in healthy donors. Here immunoSEQ multiplex PCR was the method, and the copy in TCRdb shows in-frame clones only, minus some. The table records roughly 140,000 clones, about 64% of them present only once. Sequenced material: PBMCs. The receptor source for this set is a woman aged 60-70 years in good health and CMV-seropositive. CDR3s include the opening cysteine and the closing phenylalanine or tryptophan. The D gene is left open where the match is weak. Expanded clones get a size class; other rows say once, few or many, or leave the size out.

clone size: few
J gene: TRBJ2-7
D gene: TRBD2
V gene: TRBV5-4
CDR3 length: 16
CDR3 protein: CASSLGGRDWTYEQYF
CDR3 DNA: TGTGCCAGCAGCTTGGGGGGGAGGGATTGGACCTACGAGCAGTACTTC

clone size: .
J gene: TRBJ2-7
D gene: TRBD1
V gene: TRBV5-6
CDR3 length: 13
CDR3 protein: CASSFGTDYEQYF
CDR3 DNA: TGTGCCAGCAGCTTCGGGACAGACTACGAGCAGTACTTC

clone size: once
J gene: TRBJ2-1
D gene: .
V gene: TRBV9
CDR3 length: 14
CDR3 protein: CASSDSGLYNEQFF
CDR3 DNA: TGTGCCAGCAGCGACAGCGGGCTTTACAATGAGCAGTTCTTC

clone size: .
J gene: TRBJ2-7
D gene: .
V gene: TRBV4-2
CDR3 length: 14
CDR3 protein: CASMPTVNSYEQYF
CDR3 DNA: TGTGCCAGCATGCCGACAGTTAACTCCTACGAGCAGTACTTC

clone size: .
J gene: TRBJ2-2
D gene: TRBD1
V gene: TRBV7-2
CDR3 length: 15
CDR3 protein: CASSLGGGYTGELFF
CDR3 DNA: TGTGCCAGCAGCTTAGGAGGGGGCTACACCGGGGAGCTGTTTTTT

clone size: .
J gene: TRBJ2-1
D gene: TRBD1
V gene: TRBV7-3
CDR3 length: 16
CDR3 protein: CASSPWGTGSYNEQFF
CDR3 DNA: TGTGCCAGCAGCCCATGGGGGACAGGGTCCTACAATGAGCAGTTCTTC

clone size: .
J gene: TRBJ1-3
D gene: .
V gene: TRBV6-5
CDR3 length: 15
CDR3 protein: CASSPQGVGGNTIYF
CDR3 DNA: TGTGCCAGCAGCCCACAGGGAGTAGGTGGAAACACCATATATTTT

clone size: .
J gene: TRBJ2-2
D gene: .
V gene: TRBV5-1
CDR3 length: 15
CDR3 protein: CASSPATGNTGELFF
CDR3 DNA: TGCGCCAGCAGCCCCGCGACAGGCAACACCGGGGAGCTGTTTTTT

clone size: .
J gene: TRBJ2-7
D gene: .
V gene: TRBV4-3
CDR3 length: 16
CDR3 protein: CASSQELRGYGYEQYF
CDR3 DNA: TGCGCCAGCAGCCAAGAACTAAGGGGTTATGGCTACGAGCAGTACTTC

clone size: .
J gene: TRBJ2-1
D gene: TRBD2
V gene: TRBV7-9
CDR3 length: 12
CDR3 protein: CASKRENYEQFF
CDR3 DNA: TGTGCCAGCAAGCGGGAGAACTATGAGCAGTTCTTC

clone size: .
J gene: TRBJ2-3
D gene: TRBD2
V gene: TRBV5-6
CDR3 length: 15
CDR3 protein: CASSQTSGSTDTQYF
CDR3 DNA: TGTGCCAGCAGCCAGACTAGCGGTAGCACAGATACGCAGTATTTT

clone size: few
J gene: TRBJ2-1
D gene: TRBD2
V gene: TRBV11-1
CDR3 length: 14
CDR3 protein: CASSLSLAGDGQFF
CDR3 DNA: TGTGCCAGCAGCTTAAGTCTAGCGGGAGACGGGCAGTTCTTC

clone size: .
J gene: TRBJ2-6
D gene: .
V gene: TRBV4-2
CDR3 length: 17
CDR3 protein: CASSQDPGRGGANVLTF
CDR3 DNA: TGTGCCAGCAGCCAAGATCCCGGGAGAGGTGGGGCCAACGTCCTGACTTTC

clone size: once
J gene: TRBJ1-2
D gene: TRBD1
V gene: TRBV30
CDR3 length: 13
CDR3 protein: CAWSRDRPKGYTF
CDR3 DNA: TGTGCCTGGAGTAGGGACAGGCCTAAGGGCTACACCTTC

clone size: .
J gene: TRBJ2-5
D gene: TRBD1
V gene: TRBV7-9
CDR3 length: 14
CDR3 protein: CASSPGQVLETQYF
CDR3 DNA: TGTGCCAGCAGCCCAGGACAGGTGTTGGAGACCCAGTACTTC

clone size: .
J gene: TRBJ2-1
D gene: .
V gene: TRBV7-2
CDR3 length: 13
CDR3 protein: CASSLDTYNEQFF
CDR3 DNA: TGTGCCAGCAGCTTAGACACCTACAATGAGCAGTTCTTC

clone size: .
J gene: TRBJ2-7
D gene: .
V gene: TRBV2
CDR3 length: 14
CDR3 protein: CASSWTVNFREQYF
CDR3 DNA: TGTGCCAGCAGTTGGACAGTTAATTTTCGCGAGCAGTACTTC

clone size: .
J gene: TRBJ2-7
D gene: TRBD1
V gene: TRBV11-3
CDR3 length: 16
CDR3 protein: CASSLEGPGQGYEQYF
CDR3 DNA: TGTGCCAGCAGCTTAGAGGGACCGGGACAGGGCTACGAGCAGTACTTC

clone size: few
J gene: TRBJ1-2
D gene: TRBD1
V gene: TRBV7-2
CDR3 length: 15
CDR3 protein: CASSTKGQGAGGYTF
CDR3 DNA: TGTGCCAGCAGCACTAAGGGACAGGGGGCAGGTGGCTACACCTTC

clone size: .
J gene: TRBJ2-7
D gene: TRBD1
V gene: TRBV12-5
CDR3 length: 13
CDR3 protein: CASGRDSAYEQYF
CDR3 DNA: TGTGCTAGTGGTCGGGACAGCGCCTACGAGCAGTACTTC

clone size: .
J gene: TRBJ2-2
D gene: .
V gene: TRBV18
CDR3 length: 14
CDR3 protein: CASSPLQGVGELFF
CDR3 DNA: TGTGCCAGCTCACCACTACAAGGGGTCGGGGAGCTGTTTTTT

clone size: few
J gene: TRBJ2-1
D gene: .
V gene: TRBV9
CDR3 length: 16
CDR3 protein: CASSSPGGVLYNEQFF
CDR3 DNA: TGTGCCAGCAGCTCACCTGGCGGGGTACTATACAATGAGCAGTTCTTC

clone size: .
J gene: TRBJ2-3
D gene: .
V gene: TRBV6-4
CDR3 length: 13
CDR3 protein: CASSVRGTDTQYF
CDR3 DNA: TGTGCCAGCAGTGTTAGGGGGACAGATACGCAGTATTTT

clone size: few
J gene: TRBJ1-3
D gene: .
V gene: TRBV29-1
CDR3 length: 13
CDR3 protein: CSVEAGGGNTIYF
CDR3 DNA: TGCAGCGTTGAAGCGGGAGGAGGAAACACCATATATTTT

clone size: .
J gene: TRBJ2-7
D gene: TRBD1
V gene: TRBV4-1
CDR3 length: 15
CDR3 protein: CASSQGGQGWGEQYF
CDR3 DNA: TGCGCCAGCAGCCAAGGGGGACAGGGATGGGGCGAGCAGTACTTC

clone size: .
J gene: TRBJ2-3
D gene: .
V gene: TRBV2
CDR3 length: 15
CDR3 protein: CASSEWTTSTDTQYF
CDR3 DNA: TGTGCCAGCAGTGAATGGACTACTAGCACAGATACGCAGTATTTT

clone size: .
J gene: TRBJ1-2
D gene: .
V gene: TRBV27
CDR3 length: 13
CDR3 protein: CASGPQGRAGYTF
CDR3 DNA: TGTGCCAGCGGCCCCCAGGGCAGGGCTGGCTACACCTTC

clone size: .
J gene: TRBJ2-4
D gene: .
V gene: TRBV28
CDR3 length: 13
CDR3 protein: CASNSGPSPLSYF
CDR3 DNA: TGTGCCAGCAACTCCGGTCCCTCTCCCTTATCGTACTTC

clone size: .
J gene: TRBJ2-5
D gene: .
V gene: TRBV2
CDR3 length: 13
CDR3 protein: CASSYFDQETQYF
CDR3 DNA: TGTGCCAGCAGTTACTTCGACCAAGAGACCCAGTACTTC

clone size: few
J gene: TRBJ2-1
D gene: TRBD1
V gene: TRBV5-8
CDR3 length: 15
CDR3 protein: CASSAYRGTYNEQFF
CDR3 DNA: TGTGCCAGCAGCGCCTACAGGGGTACCTACAATGAGCAGTTCTTC

clone size: .
J gene: TRBJ2-5
D gene: TRBD2
V gene: TRBV5-1
CDR3 length: 15
CDR3 protein: CASSLALAGEETQYF
CDR3 DNA: TGCGCCAGCAGCTTGGCACTAGCGGGAGAAGAGACCCAGTACTTC

clone size: .
J gene: TRBJ2-1
D gene: TRBD1
V gene: TRBV9
CDR3 length: 15
CDR3 protein: CASSPDRVSYNEQFF
CDR3 DNA: TGTGCCAGCAGCCCAGACAGGGTTTCCTACAATGAGCAGTTCTTC

clone size: .
J gene: TRBJ2-7
D gene: TRBD2
V gene: TRBV28
CDR3 length: 14
CDR3 protein: CASRTSGLSYEQYF
CDR3 DNA: TGTGCCAGCAGGACTAGCGGGCTCTCCTACGAGCAGTACTTC

clone size: .
J gene: TRBJ2-7
D gene: .
V gene: TRBV7-9
CDR3 length: 15
CDR3 protein: CASSSTDSNRGEQYF
CDR3 DNA: TGTGCCAGCAGCTCCACTGACTCCAACCGGGGCGAGCAGTACTTC

clone size: .
J gene: TRBJ1-5
D gene: TRBD1
V gene: TRBV2
CDR3 length: 15
CDR3 protein: CASSDQGAANQPQHF
CDR3 DNA: TGTGCCAGCAGTGACCAGGGGGCGGCGAATCAGCCCCAGCATTTT

clone size: .
J gene: TRBJ2-7
D gene: TRBD2
V gene: TRBV28
CDR3 length: 16
CDR3 protein: CASSLDGSGSFLEQYF
CDR3 DNA: TGTGCCAGCAGTCTCGATGGTAGCGGGAGTTTCCTAGAGCAGTACTTC

clone size: few
J gene: TRBJ1-1
D gene: .
V gene: TRBV4-1
CDR3 length: 15
CDR3 protein: CASSQAAVVYTEAFF
CDR3 DNA: TGCGCCAGCAGCCAGGCGGCAGTGGTTTACACTGAAGCTTTCTTT

clone size: .
J gene: TRBJ2-7
D gene: TRBD2
V gene: TRBV18
CDR3 length: 15
CDR3 protein: CASSPLGASGHEQYF
CDR3 DNA: TGTGCCAGCTCACCACTCGGCGCTAGCGGCCACGAGCAGTACTTC

clone size: .
J gene: TRBJ2-1
D gene: .
V gene: TRBV19
CDR3 length: 15
CDR3 protein: CASSIGGTLYNEQFF
CDR3 DNA: TGTGCCAGTAGTATTGGCGGGACCCTCTACAATGAGCAGTTCTTC

clone size: .
J gene: TRBJ1-1
D gene: .
V gene: TRBV7-2
CDR3 length: 13
CDR3 protein: CATLGVVNTEAFF
CDR3 DNA: TGTGCCACCCTAGGGGTAGTGAACACTGAAGCTTTCTTT

clone size: .
J gene: TRBJ2-5
D gene: TRBD1
V gene: TRBV30
CDR3 length: 14
CDR3 protein: CAWSPGQGGKTQYF
CDR3 DNA: TGTGCCTGGAGTCCTGGACAGGGGGGAAAGACCCAGTACTTC

clone size: .
J gene: TRBJ2-6
D gene: TRBD2
V gene: TRBV4-2
CDR3 length: 16
CDR3 protein: CASSQEGGPGANVLTF
CDR3 DNA: TGTGCCAGCAGCCAAGAGGGAGGGCCTGGGGCCAACGTCCTGACTTTC

clone size: .
J gene: TRBJ2-3
D gene: TRBD2
V gene: TRBV7-2
CDR3 length: 19
CDR3 protein: CASSLVPLGRAGGTDTQYF
CDR3 DNA: TGTGCCAGCAGCTTGGTTCCGTTAGGGAGGGCAGGTGGCACAGATACGCAGTATTTT

clone size: few
J gene: TRBJ2-3
D gene: .
V gene: TRBV6-5
CDR3 length: 15
CDR3 protein: CASRDQGRWPDTQYF
CDR3 DNA: TGTGCCAGCAGGGACCAGGGGAGATGGCCAGATACGCAGTATTTT

clone size: many
J gene: TRBJ1-5
D gene: .
V gene: TRBV2
CDR3 length: 14
CDR3 protein: CASSEGEVGQPQHF
CDR3 DNA: TGTGCCAGCAGTGAGGGGGAGGTGGGTCAGCCCCAGCATTTT

clone size: .
J gene: TRBJ2-1
D gene: TRBD2
V gene: TRBV18
CDR3 length: 15
CDR3 protein: CASSPRAGGWNEQFF
CDR3 DNA: TGTGCCAGCTCACCTCGAGCGGGAGGGTGGAATGAGCAGTTCTTC